The 29 T cell receptor beta chains in this list originate from one sample, sequenced in a study of regulatory T cells in long-lasting Graves disease. The TCR beta library used iRepertoire HTBI primers with Arm-PCR amplification of CDR3. MiXCR, applied by TCRdb to the multiplex PCR reads, yields one record per CDR3 protein. The table has over 400,000 distinct CDR3 sequences, 12% to 15% seen once. The time point denotes: newly diagnosed GD, antithyroid drugs for less than 3 months. Researchers made the TCR library from RNA that was extracted from PBMCs. This same sample was also part of a study on T cells in Graves' hyperthyroidism and ophthalmopathy.

Material: peripheral blood mononuclear cells (PBMCs), obtained at new diagnosis, from a patient treated with antithyroid drugs. Every receptor here comes from a woman aged 50 to 60 with Graves disease.

The chain recombines TRBV18 with TRBJ2-6; 11 bases line up with TRBD1. The CDR3 length is 18 residues. Germline values: CDR1 KGHSH, CDR2 LQKENI. The V gene end was trimmed by 4 bases and the J gene end by 0 bases; junction bases not matched to a gene: 5. The CDR3 region has the DNA TGTGCCAGCTCACTTCAGGACAGGGGGCCCTCTGGGGCCAACGTCCTGACTTTC. Its protein product is CASSLQDRGPSGANVLTF.

This clonotype came up many times. V usage is TRBV28 and J usage is TRBJ1-2, with D perhaps matching TRBD1 (6 bases). Germline loops: CDR1 MDHEN, CDR2 SYDVKM. The CDR3 loop spans 12 amino acids. Trimming stripped 6 bases from V and 6 bases from J, with 11 bases between. The chain's CDR3 is CASSRGRHGYTF. CDR3 DNA: TGTGCCAGCAGCAGGGGTAGGCATGGCTACACCTTC.

This clonotype turned up a few times. The CDR3 coding sequence is TGTGCCAGCAGTTACGATACGGGAGTTTCCTACAATGAGCAGTTCTTC. Amino acids: CASSYDTGVSYNEQFF. V and J are TRBV6-2 or TRBV6-3 and TRBJ2-1; a possible D gene is TRBD2 (6 bases). Between the trimmed V and J ends, which lost 2 bases and 1 base, there was a span of 12 bases. From germline, CDR1 is MNHEY and CDR2 SVGEGT. The CDR3 loop spans 16 amino acids.

The chain combines TRBV7-2 with TRBJ1-2, with no clear D. V lost 0 bases and J lost 3, with 11 bases in between. Germline CDR1 is SGHTA and CDR2 is FQGNSA. This CDR3 region has 15 residues. CDR3 nucleotides: TGTGCCAGCAGCTTAGCGGCAGGATCCCACTATGGCTACACCTTC. Amino acid sequence: CASSLAAGSHYGYTF.

V is TRBV19 and J is TRBJ2-7; 7 nucleotides match TRBD2. Trimming at V came to 7 bases and at J to 0 bases, leaving 6 bases not matched to a gene. Germline V gene sequence: CDR1 LNHDA, CDR2 SQIVND (reference sequence). The CDR3 extends over 14 amino acids. Here the CDR3 reads CASKGQRGSYEQYF. The CDR3 coding sequence is TGTGCCAGTAAGGGTCAGCGGGGCTCCTACGAGCAGTACTTC.

At least ten counts were recorded for this clonotype. This chain uses TRBV11-2 with TRBJ2-1, with D perhaps TRBD1 (5 bases). Trimming removed 1 base at V and 7 bases at J, with 14 bases between. Germline CDR1 reads SGHAT; CDR2 reads FQNNGV. The CDR3 loop spans 15 amino acids. The CDR3 loop is CASSLAQGTLNEQFF. The CDR3 DNA sequence: TGTGCCAGCAGCTTAGCTCAGGGAACATTAAATGAGCAGTTCTTC.

This clonotype was seen repeatedly, ten times or more. The chain couples TRBV2 to TRBJ1-5; no clear D. CDR1 is SNHLY, CDR2 FYNNEI, per germline. This CDR3 has 15 amino acids. Trimming cost V 3 bases and J 0 bases, with 9 bases left between them. As DNA, the CDR3 is TGTGCCAGCAGTGAGTATGGTTCTAGCAATCAGCCCCAGCATTTT. It codes for CASSEYGSSNQPQHF.

V gene TRBV19 combines with J gene TRBJ1-2; perhaps TRBD1 as D (5 bases). The germline V and J ends were trimmed by 3 bases and 2 bases, with 13 bases remaining between them. Germline V CDR1 and CDR2: LNHDA, SQIVND (reference sequence). This CDR3 spans 15 amino acids. The CDR3, as DNA: TGTGCCAGTAGTATTCAGGGCAGGGAGAACTATGGCTACACCTTC. Translating it yields CASSIQGRENYGYTF.

The chain employs TRBV2 and TRBJ1-5, with D tentatively TRBD1 (5 bases). Germline V gene data show CDR1 as SNHLY and CDR2 as FYNNEI. Trimming pared 6 bases from V and 1 base from J, leaving 13 bases between. The CDR3 is made up of 15 amino acids. CDR3 residues: CASRVSGSSNQPQHF. For the CDR3, the DNA is TGTGCCAGCAGAGTTTCAGGGTCAAGCAATCAGCCCCAGCATTTT.

The gene calls are TRBV6-4 and TRBJ1-6, with 7 bases aligning to TRBD1. The CDR3 length is 16 residues. Trimming cost V 3 bases and J 9 bases; bases outside gene matches: 11. In germline, CDR1 is MRHNA, CDR2 SNTAGT. The CDR3 protein is CASSEGGTAMSSPLHF. In nucleotides, the CDR3 is TGTGCCAGCAGTGAAGGGGGGACAGCCATGAGTTCACCCCTCCACTTT.

The table lists this clonotype with many counts. The J gene is TRBJ1-5, the V gene TRBV9; no clear D. Trimming took 4 bases from V and 9 from J, leaving 14 bases between them. Per germline, CDR1 SGDLS and CDR2 YYNGEE. The CDR3 contains 13 residues. CDR3 loop: CASSPNDVSPQHF. In DNA, the CDR3 is TGTGCCAGCAGCCCAAACGATGTCTCGCCCCAGCATTTT.

The sample holds many counts of this clonotype. This chain joins TRBV28 and TRBJ2-3, with 7 bases fitting TRBD2. With V trimmed by 3 bases and J by 0 bases, 6 bases remained unmatched. The length of the CDR3 is 16 residues. CDR1 and CDR2 (germline): MDHEN, SYDVKM. Here the CDR3 DNA reads TGTGCCAGCAGTTTTGTGGAACTAGCGAGCACAGATACGCAGTATTTT. Amino acid sequence: CASSFVELASTDTQYF.

This clonotype was seen more than once but under ten times. The chain links TRBV9 to TRBJ2-2; 8 bases line up with TRBD2. CDR3 length equals 18 residues. CDR1 and CDR2 from the germline V gene are SGDLS and YYNGEE. Losses at the gene ends were 0 bases for V and 1 base for J; bases not matched to a gene: 8. The CDR3 DNA sequence: TGTGCCAGCAGCGTAGCTCCTCTAACTAGCGGGAACACCGGGGAGCTGTTTTTT. Translating gives CASSVAPLTSGNTGELFF.

There are many counts of this clonotype. The chain carries TRBV28 and TRBJ2-7; the D gene is possibly TRBD1 (6 bases). This CDR3 comprises 14 residues. Germline V gene lookup returns CDR1 MDHEN and CDR2 SYDVKM. Trimming cost V 5 bases and J 2 bases, with 13 bases left between them. The CDR3 spells CASSTGWGTYEQYF. As DNA, the CDR3 is TGTGCCAGCAGTACAGGGTGGGGGACCTACGAGCAGTACTTC.

This clonotype showed up many times. The rearrangement links TRBV7-8 to TRBJ1-2; the D is unclear. In germline, CDR1 is SGHVS, CDR2 FQNEAQ. Trimming removed 5 bases at V and 4 bases at J, with 11 bases between. This CDR3 contains 13 residues. CDR3: CASSQPTAYGYTF. The CDR3 DNA reads TGTGCCAGCAGCCAGCCGACGGCCTATGGCTACACCTTC.

There are many counts of this clonotype. J is TRBJ2-1 and V is TRBV3-1; 7 bases are a match to TRBD1. V was clipped by 6 bases and J by 0 bases; unmatched bases: 5. There are 15 residues in the CDR3. CDR1 is LGHDT, CDR2 YNNKEL, per germline (reference sequence). CDR3 DNA: TGTGCCAGCAGGCGACAGGGATTCTCCTACAATGAGCAGTTCTTC. This translates into CASRRQGFSYNEQFF.

The chain joins TRBV12-3 or TRBV12-4 to TRBJ2-1; 11 nucleotides match TRBD1. This CDR3 region has 12 residues. Trimming took 7 bases from V and 9 from J; bases not matched to a gene: 2. CDR3 region: CASTGQGAEQFF. The CDR3 DNA reads TGTGCCAGCACCGGACAGGGGGCTGAGCAGTTCTTC.

The gene calls are TRBV10-3 and TRBJ2-1; the match to TRBD2 covers 15 bases. The germline V gene has CDR1 ENHRY and CDR2 SYGVKD. The J segment lost 5 bases and the V segment lost 6 bases, leaving 8 bases of the junction unmatched. The CDR3 is 17 amino acids. The CDR3 DNA sequence: TGTGCCATCAGCCTAGGACTAGCGGGAGGGGGTAACAATGAGCAGTTCTTC. Its protein is CAISLGLAGGGNNEQFF.

Regarding this clonotype: This may come from a read error, since a much larger clone is one base off. The chain uses TRBV5-1 and TRBJ2-5, with TRBD1 matching over 9 bases. CDR1 SGHRS and CDR2 YFSETQ come from the germline V gene. There are 15 residues in the CDR3. CDR3 sequence (DNA): TGTGCCAGCAGCTGGGACAGGGACGACGCGGAGACCCAGTACTTC. Its protein is CASSWDRDDAETQYF.

Notes on this clonotype: This may be a read error: a much more frequent sequence differs by one nucleotide. The chain is built from TRBV9 and TRBJ2-1; TRBD2 aligns across 7 bases. The J call could be wrong; TRBJ2-5 is a better fit for the DNA end. From germline, CDR1 is SGDLS and CDR2 YYNGEE. This CDR3 region has 15 residues. This CDR3 reads CASSVLAAFGGTQYF. CDR3 bases: TGTGCCAGCAGCGTTCTAGCGGCCTTCGGAGGGACCCAGTACTTC.

At least ten counts were recorded for this clonotype. The genes are TRBV2 and TRBJ1-2; tentative D call: TRBD1 (6 bases). The CDR3 totals 14 residues. Germline values: CDR1 SNHLY, CDR2 FYNNEI. With 8 bases removed from V and 4 bases from J, the gap between germline ends came to 17 bases. CDR3 in DNA: TGTGCCAGCCACTTACCGGGACATTCCTATGGCTACACCTTC. Translated, it gives CASHLPGHSYGYTF.

This clonotype was counted only a few times. V usage is TRBV4-2 and J usage is TRBJ1-4; possible D gene TRBD1, 5 bases. Trimming took off 3 bases at V and 7 bases at J, with 12 bases between the two ends. CDR1 is LGHNA, CDR2 YNFKEQ, per germline. This CDR3 contains 14 residues. The CDR3 DNA sequence: TGTGCCAGCAGCCATGGCCAAAGGGGTGAAAAACTGTTTTTT. It is translated as CASSHGQRGEKLFF.

This clonotype showed up many times. The chain couples TRBV28 to TRBJ1-2, with 7 bases lining up with TRBD1. CDR1 is MDHEN, CDR2 SYDVKM, per germline. Trimming took 9 bases from V and 2 from J; bases not matched to a gene: 12. The CDR3 is 15 amino acids. CDR3 in DNA: TGTGCCAGTTATTTGGGAGGGGGCATAAACTATGGCTACACCTTC. Protein: CASYLGGGINYGYTF.

As regards this clonotype: A read error may explain this, as a much larger clone is one base away. The chain is built from TRBV28 and TRBJ2-7, with 8 bases lining up with TRBD1. Germline V gene sequence: CDR1 MDHEN, CDR2 SYDVKM. The junction had 20 bases not matched to a gene; V was cut back by 6 bases and J by 7 bases. The CDR3 consists of 17 residues. CDR3 sequence: CASRAKLRDRRHNEQYF. The CDR3 DNA sequence: TGTGCCAGCAGGGCTAAGCTCCGGGACAGGCGCCACAATGAGCAGTACTTC.

The genes are TRBV6-1 and TRBJ2-1; 9 bases map to TRBD2. CDR1 and CDR2 (germline): MNHNS, SASEGT. With V trimmed by 2 bases and J by 10 bases, 12 bases remained unmatched. CDR3 length equals 16 residues. The DNA of the CDR3 is TGTGCCAGCAGTGAAAATACTGTGACTAGCGGAGGGGAGCAGTTCTTC. It translates to CASSENTVTSGGEQFF.

The chain carries TRBV28 and TRBJ2-2; TRBD2 agrees at 7 bases. CDR3 length equals 19 residues. CDR1 is MDHEN and CDR2 is SYDVKM in the germline V gene. Trimming removed 2 bases from V and 5 bases from J; junction bases left unmatched: 17. The CDR3 reads CASSLTEPVAGVGTGELFF. CDR3 sequence (DNA): TGTGCCAGCAGTTTAACCGAACCCGTGGCGGGAGTGGGTACCGGGGAGCTGTTTTTT.

This clonotype has ten or more counts. The rearrangement joins TRBV20-1 to TRBJ2-3; perhaps TRBD2 as D (6 bases). CDR3 length: 14 residues. The germline CDR1 and CDR2 sequences are DFQATT and SNEGSKA (reference sequence). The ends were cut back, 4 bases at V and 10 bases at J, with 21 bases in the middle. The CDR3 region has the DNA TGCAGTGCTACGTGGACATCCTCGGGGGACGCGCAGTATTTT. It yields the protein CSATWTSSGDAQYF.

This clonotype has ten or more counts. The junction does not match germline at one end; this may be a read error. V gene TRBV3-1 combines with J gene TRBJ2-1; D not resolved. Germline loops: CDR1 LGHDT, CDR2 YNNKEL (reference sequence). The CDR3 is 13 amino acids. The CDR3 DNA reads TGCGCCAGCAGCCAAGAAGGCAGCAATGAGCAGTTCTTC. Its translation is CASSQEGSNEQFF.

This chain links TRBV6-1 with TRBJ2-1, with a tentative D call TRBD2 (5 bases). Looked up from germline, CDR1 is MNHNS and CDR2 is SASEGT. This CDR3 comprises 15 residues. V was clipped by 7 bases and J by 0 bases, with 13 bases between them. CDR3 sequence reads: CASTFGLSSYNEQFF. DNA for the CDR3: TGTGCCAGCACCTTTGGACTTAGCTCCTACAATGAGCAGTTCTTC.